The clone carrying this T cell receptor (beta chain) was seen a single time. The data originate from a study of blood T cell repertoires in COVID-19. The CDR3 runs 13 residues. Germline CDR1 and CDR2: MRHNA and SNTAGT. The V and J ends lost 1 base and 8 bases, in that order; junction bases with no gene match: 2. Clones were read by immunoSEQ multiplex PCR, and TCRdb kept only the in-frame ones, dropping some. Of 40,000 or so clones in the sample, about 77% were seen once. The gene calls are TRBV6-4 and TRBJ2-1; 7 positions match TRBD2. Sequencing used peripheral blood. The origin of this receptor is a woman aged 70-85 years with acute or convalescent COVID-19. The CDR3 loop is CASSDWEGDEQFF. Written as DNA, the CDR3 is TGTGCCAGCAGTGACTGGGAGGGCGATGAGCAGTTCTTC.